Here is one TCR beta chain with its context. What it binds is not known. The junction shows a germline mismatch at one end, possibly a read error. The entry originates in a study of cytomegalovirus exposure and HLA in healthy donors. Points from the study as a whole: V- and J-gene trimming in TCR beta was tied to a missense DCLRE1C variant by an analysis performed later. Fewer N-insertions (relative to the 666-donor mean) were reportedly seen in an Asian-associated ancestry cluster in a later analysis. TCR beta sequences numbering fewer than 20,000 were associated with HLA alleles at 0.05 false discovery rate in a later analysis. Most TCR sequences proved rare, with some public TCRs found in many donors.

The PCR had 60 Vbeta and 13 Jbeta primers. Generated by immunoSEQ multiplex PCR, the TCRdb table keeps only in-frame clones and is missing some. The table lists about 140,000 clones, 65% to 85% of them singletons, with over 2% in the top ten. The V gene's germline CDR1 is SSHAT and CDR2 FNYEAQ (reference sequence). This CDR3 is built from 15 residues. V is TRBV7-7 and J is TRBJ2-1; TRBD2 is a possible D gene (6 bases). The source of this sequence is a man aged 50-59 years in good health and CMV-seronegative. The sample was PBMCs. The CDR3 nucleotides read TGTGCTAGCAGCTTAGGAAAGGCGGGATACAATGAGCAGTTCTTC. The encoded protein is CASSLGKAGYNEQFF.